These 26 T cell receptor beta chains were sequenced from one sample in a study of patients and donors after allogeneic stem cell transplantation. MiXCR, run by TCRdb on the RT-PCR reads, gives a single entry per CDR3 protein. The table includes roughly 2,600 distinct CDR3 sequences, roughly 3.8% detected once. The sequenced sample consisted of blood, either unsorted or a sorted T cell fraction (not recorded which). The receptors come from a human donor who was either an allogeneic HSCT recipient or a stem cell or donor lymphocyte infusion donor (not recorded which). It is not recorded whose cells these are; they may come from a transplant donor.

This clonotype is termed medium-sized (0.01 to 0.1%). The J gene is TRBJ1-2, the V gene TRBV3-1; D unresolved. With 3 bases removed from V and 8 bases from J, the gap between germline ends came to 10 bases. The CDR3 length is 12 residues. Per germline, CDR1 LGHDT and CDR2 YNNKEL (reference sequence). The CDR3 region has the DNA TGTGCCAGCAGCCACGGAGACGGGGGCTACACCTTC. This sequence encodes CASSHGDGGYTF.

This clonotype turned up a few times. This chain links TRBV2 with TRBJ2-5, with D uncertain. The V end was cut by 1 base, the J end by 7 bases, with 16 bases between. CDR3 length: 15 amino acids. Per germline, CDR1 SNHLY and CDR2 FYNNEI. CDR3 sequence reads: CASSEGAGILGTQYF. The CDR3 nucleotides are TGTGCCAGCAGTGAAGGGGCAGGAATTCTCGGGACCCAGTACTTC.

The gene calls are TRBV6-2 or TRBV6-3 and TRBJ2-1; D unclear. The CDR3 is 15 amino acids. The V end lost 4 bases, the J end lost 13 bases, and 23 bases lay between the germline ends. Germline V CDR1 and CDR2: MNHEY, SVGEGT. The CDR3 DNA is TGTGCCAGCAGTTCCCTGACTTCACTCCGACCAATTCAGTTCTTC. This encodes CASSSLTSLRPIQFF.

This clonotype was counted at least ten times. The V call is TRBV4-1, the J call TRBJ2-5; a possible D gene is TRBD2 (6 bases). Per the germline V gene, CDR1 is MGHRA and CDR2 is YSYEKL. V lost 0 bases and J lost 3, with 11 bases in between. The length of the CDR3 is 15 residues. The CDR3, as DNA: TGCGCCAGCAGCCAAGACTGGGAGGTCAAAGAGACCCAGTACTTC. Its translation is CASSQDWEVKETQYF.

By proportion, this clonotype is medium-sized. The chain links TRBV3-1 to TRBJ2-7; 11 bases map to TRBD2. CDR1 and CDR2 (germline): LGHDT, YNNKEL (reference sequence). This CDR3 has 16 residues. V trimming: 4 bases; J trimming: 3 bases; junction bases outside the gene matches: 8. The CDR3 is CASSRRTSGSFYEQYF. CDR3 coding DNA: TGTGCCAGCAGCCGCCGAACTAGCGGGAGTTTCTACGAGCAGTACTTC.

In its sample, this clonotype ranks as medium-sized. The chain couples TRBV20-1 to TRBJ1-5; D is uncertain. Looked up from germline, CDR1 is DFQATT and CDR2 is SNEGSKA (reference sequence). This CDR3 region has 13 residues. With 3 bases removed from V and 3 bases from J, the gap between germline ends came to 9 bases. CDR3 coding DNA: TGCAGTGCTAGTGGTCATTCCAATCAGCCCCAGCATTTT. Protein sequence: CSASGHSNQPQHF.

The chain combines TRBV7-9 with TRBJ1-6; 9 bases agree with TRBD1. Germline CDR1 is SEHNR and CDR2 is FQNEAQ (reference sequence). This CDR3 has 16 amino acids. The trim removed 2 bases at V and 5 bases at J, leaving 4 bases unmatched. CDR3 region: CASSLTGTGNNSPLHF. The CDR3, as DNA: TGTGCCAGCAGCTTAACTGGGACAGGGAATAATTCACCCCTCCACTTT.

This clonotype was recorded many times. The rearrangement joins TRBV5-1 to TRBJ1-1; no definite D call. CDR1 SGHRS and CDR2 YFSETQ come from the germline V gene. The CDR3 covers 13 residues. Trimming cost V 2 bases and J 1 base, with 6 bases left between them. CDR3: CASSFSGNTEAFF. The CDR3 region has the DNA TGCGCCAGCAGCTTTTCCGGGAACACTGAAGCTTTCTTT.

This clonotype is categorized as large. The CDR3 DNA is TGTGCCAGCAGTTTAGTTGGGGACACTGAAGCTTTCTTT. Translated, it gives CASSLVGDTEAFF. The chain links TRBV12-3 or TRBV12-4 to TRBJ1-1; D uncertain. Trimming pared 1 base from V and 3 bases from J, leaving 6 bases between. The CDR3 is 13 amino acids.

There are a few counts of this clonotype. This chain joins TRBV11-3 and TRBJ2-3; D might be TRBD2 (7 bases). CDR1 is SGHNT and CDR2 is YENEEA in the germline V gene. The CDR3 consists of 14 residues. The V and J ends lost 4 bases and 5 bases respectively, with 13 bases between them. The CDR3 nucleotides are TGTGCCAGCAGCTCTAGCGGAGGGGGAGATACGCAGTATTTT. It is translated as CASSSSGGGDTQYF.

Many counts were recorded for this clonotype. The chain links TRBV5-1 to TRBJ2-1, with D perhaps matching TRBD1 or TRBD2 (5 bases each). This CDR3 comprises 15 residues. Per the germline V gene, CDR1 is SGHRS and CDR2 is YFSETQ. Trimming stripped 3 bases from V and 8 bases from J, with 18 bases between. The DNA of the CDR3 is TGCGCCAGCAGCTCGTCCGGGACGTATCATGATGAGCAGTTCTTC. It is translated as CASSSSGTYHDEQFF.

This clonotype appeared many times. This chain joins TRBV20-1 and TRBJ1-2; 10 positions match TRBD1. V was pared by 0 bases and J by 0 bases, with 7 bases of the junction left unmatched. Germline V gives CDR1 DFQATT, CDR2 SNEGSKA (reference sequence). The CDR3 runs to 17 residues. Here the CDR3 DNA reads TGCAGTGCTAGAGATCCCGGACAGGGGGACCCTAACTATGGCTACACCTTC. As protein: CSARDPGQGDPNYGYTF.

This clonotype was observed a handful of times. The chain joins TRBV10-3 to TRBJ2-7, with TRBD1 identical over 11 bases. Germline values: CDR1 ENHRY, CDR2 SYGVKD. The CDR3 runs 14 residues. Trimming took 3 bases from V and 3 from J; bases not matched to a gene: 1. The CDR3 DNA reads as TGTGCCATCAGTGACGGGACAGGGGGCTACGAGCAGTACTTC. This gives the protein CAISDGTGGYEQYF.

This clonotype was seen repeatedly, ten times or more. The J gene is TRBJ1-5, the V gene TRBV20-1; D is unclear. Germline-derived CDR1 and CDR2 are DFQATT and SNEGSKA (reference sequence). This CDR3 has 13 residues. Trimming cost V 7 bases and J 2 bases, with 12 bases left between them. The CDR3 loop is CSGGSPGNQPQHF. For the CDR3, the DNA is TGCAGTGGTGGGTCCCCCGGCAATCAGCCCCAGCATTTT.

By proportion, this clonotype is medium-sized. The rearrangement links TRBV6-5 to TRBJ1-5; 8 bases match TRBD1. CDR3 length: 15 residues. Trimming cost V 5 bases and J 6 bases; bases outside gene matches: 9. Germline values: CDR1 MNHEY, CDR2 SVGAGI. This CDR3 is CASSLAPGGRQPQHF. Written as DNA, the CDR3 is TGTGCCAGCAGTCTCGCCCCAGGGGGCCGTCAGCCCCAGCATTTT.

Within the sample, this clonotype is large. The DNA of the CDR3 is TGTGCCAGCAGTGAAGACAGGGCTGGGGCCAACGTCCTGACTTTC. This gives the protein CASSEDRAGANVLTF. The V and J genes are TRBV25-1 and TRBJ2-6; 7 nucleotides line up with TRBD1. Unmatched junction bases numbered 0, after V lost 2 bases and J lost 2 bases. From germline, CDR1 is MGHDK and CDR2 SYGVNS. This CDR3 is built from 15 residues.

This clonotype was observed at least ten times. The chain is built from TRBV11-3 and TRBJ1-2; D not resolved. This CDR3 contains 13 residues. Trimming took 1 base from V and 5 from J, leaving 8 bases between them. CDR1 and CDR2 from the germline V gene are SGHNT and YENEEA. The CDR3 here is CASSLGTEYGYTF. CDR3 nucleotide sequence: TGTGCCAGCAGCTTAGGAACCGAGTATGGCTACACCTTC.

In its sample, this clonotype is medium-sized. V and J are TRBV7-8 and TRBJ2-1, with a weak D call TRBD2 (5 bases). Per the germline V gene, CDR1 is SGHVS and CDR2 is FQNEAQ. The CDR3 runs 12 residues. V shed 7 bases and J shed 5 bases, with 9 bases lying between them. The CDR3 DNA reads TGTGCCAGCAAAGACTACGACAATGAGCAGTTCTTC. This gives the protein CASKDYDNEQFF.

In this sample, this clonotype is medium-sized (0.01 to 0.1%). The chain employs TRBV5-1 and TRBJ2-5, with D perhaps matching TRBD1 (6 bases). Germline lookup yields CDR1 SGHRS and CDR2 YFSETQ. Trimming took 6 bases from V and 5 from J, leaving 17 bases between them. This CDR3 is 14 amino acids long. The CDR3 coding sequence is TGCGCCAGCACCCAAACCACAGGGCGGGAGACCCAGTACTTC. This translates into CASTQTTGRETQYF.

This clonotype has more than one count but fewer than ten. The CDR3 region is CASSPRASRRGRAGELFF. The CDR3, as DNA: TGTGCCAGCAGCCCCCGGGCCTCCCGGCGGGGGAGGGCCGGGGAGCTGTTTTTT. The V gene is TRBV3-1, the J gene TRBJ2-2; 7 bases are shared with TRBD2. The V gene's germline CDR1 is LGHDT and CDR2 YNNKEL (reference sequence). V lost 4 bases to trimming and J lost 6 bases; unmatched junction nucleotides: 17. The length of the CDR3 is 18 residues.

This clonotype came up many times. The chain uses TRBV6-2 or TRBV6-3 and TRBJ1-5; D uncertain. The CDR3 is made up of 14 amino acids. Trimming removed 7 bases at V and 7 bases at J, with 17 bases between. The germline V gene encodes CDR1 MNHEY and CDR2 SVGEGT. CDR3 sequence reads: CASKNRAEGQPQHF. Here the CDR3 DNA reads TGTGCCAGCAAAAATCGGGCGGAGGGACAGCCCCAGCATTTT.

This clonotype was counted at least ten times. This sequence joins TRBV6-2 or TRBV6-3 and TRBJ2-7; D remains unclear. Germline assignment: CDR1 MNHEY and CDR2 SVGEGT. Trimming removed 5 bases at V and 3 bases at J, with 5 bases between. This CDR3 contains 11 residues. CDR3 protein: CASSPNYEQYF. Written as DNA, the CDR3 is TGTGCCAGCAGTCCAAACTACGAGCAGTACTTC.

By share of the sample, this clonotype is medium-sized. The chain joins TRBV5-4 to TRBJ2-7; D unclear. The CDR3 is 13 amino acids. Trimming took off 3 bases at V and 7 bases at J, with 14 bases between the two ends. Germline values: CDR1 SGHNT, CDR2 YYREEE (reference sequence). The CDR3 DNA reads TGTGCCAGCAGCTCCACGCCCCATCGGGAGCAGTACTTC. Its protein is CASSSTPHREQYF.

This clonotype is labeled as large. V is TRBV9 and J is TRBJ1-1; TRBD1 matches at 7 bases. CDR1 SGDLS and CDR2 YYNGEE come from the germline V gene. This CDR3 contains 13 residues. Trimming at V came to 0 bases and at J to 6 bases, leaving 2 bases not matched to a gene. The CDR3: CASSVATGAEAFF. The CDR3 DNA reads as TGTGCCAGCAGCGTAGCTACAGGGGCTGAAGCTTTCTTT.

This clonotype is medium-sized (0.01 to 0.1%) within its sample. Germline and junction disagree at one end, which may indicate a read error. V is TRBV29-1 and J is TRBJ1-5; D not certain. The CDR3 is 13 amino acids. The germline V gene has CDR1 SQVTM and CDR2 ANQGSEA. CDR3 protein: CSVEAEYGGPQHF. The CDR3, as DNA: TGCAGCGTCGAAGCGGAATACGGAGGGCCCCAGCATTTT.

This clonotype occurred many times. The chain joins TRBV3-1 to TRBJ2-3, with 11 positions matching TRBD2. Trimming at V came to 4 bases and at J to 4 bases, leaving 7 bases not matched to a gene. The CDR3 runs 16 residues. Germline CDR1 and CDR2: LGHDT and YNNKEL (reference sequence). In DNA form, the CDR3 reads TGTGCCAGCAGCCCCCCTAGCGGGAGGTCCGCAGATACGCAGTATTTT. This codes for CASSPPSGRSADTQYF.